A selection of T cell receptor beta chains follows, all from one sample in a study of Ad26.COV2.S vaccination and SARS-CoV-2 variants. Clones were sequenced by immunoSEQ multiplex PCR, and TCRdb holds only the in-frame ones, with some missing. Found here are about 320,000 clones, 90% of them singletons; the top ten hold approximately 5%. This specimen was peripheral blood, taken in a trial of Ad26.COV2.S vaccine versus placebo. The receptors originated from a person aged 18-65 years who received the Ad26.COV2.S COVID-19 vaccine or a placebo. The CDR3 runs from the conserved cysteine through the conserved F or W. Fields, in order: CDR3 length, D gene, J gene, V gene, clone size, CDR3 DNA, CDR3 protein. The D gene is left open where the match is weak. Clone size, where shown, is once, few, many, or a class for clones that have expanded.

>14|-|TRBJ2-3|TRBV6-5|-
TGTGCCAGCAGCCCGCTCGAAGACACAGATACGCAGTATTTT
CASSPLEDTDTQYF
>16|-|TRBJ2-7|TRBV5-6|-
TGTGCCAGCAGCTTGAGGTTGCCAGGAGGATCCTACGAGCAGTACTTC
CASSLRLPGGSYEQYF
>13|-|TRBJ1-1|TRBV6-1|-
TGTGCCAGCAGTGAAACCCCCTCTACCGGAGCTTTCTTT
CASSETPSTGAFF
>14|TRBD1|TRBJ2-5|TRBV7-6|-
TGTGCCAGCAGCCATCCAGGGACAGGGGAGACCCAGTACTTC
CASSHPGTGETQYF
>15|-|TRBJ2-3|TRBV18|-
TGTGCCAGCTCACCACCGGGACCTAGCACAGATACGCAGTATTTT
CASSPPGPSTDTQYF
>16|-|TRBJ1-2|TRBV3-1/TRBV3-2|few
TGTGCCAGCAGCCAAGAGACCAGGGGCAGAAATAATGGCTACACCTTC
CASSQETRGRNNGYTF
>15|TRBD1|TRBJ2-2|TRBV7-9|-
TGTGCCAGCAGCCATATACAGGGGCTCCCCGGGGAGCTGTTTTTT
CASSHIQGLPGELFF
>14|-|TRBJ1-1|TRBV18|-
TGTGCCAGCTCACCCCTATCGACAGTGACTGAAGCTTTCTTT
CASSPLSTVTEAFF
>15|-|TRBJ2-5|TRBV28|once
TGTGCCAGCAGTGGGGAGTCCAAAAGAATGGGGACCCAGTACTTC
CASSGESKRMGTQYF
>13|-|TRBJ1-2|TRBV19|-
TGTGCCAGCAAGACAACCGGGGTCGGAGGCTACACCTTC
CASKTTGVGGYTF